This TCR beta chain was captured by sequencing in a study of CD8 T cells in Susac syndrome. Study conclusions and caveats: In total CD8+ repertoires, more than 15 Susac-specific public clones were found, and roughly 5 in CD8+ TEMRA repertoires.

When the RNA was reverse transcribed, random hexamers were used with an input of roughly 0.45 to 1 ug. The CDR3 of TCR beta was amplified by immunoSEQ multiplex PCR across 54 Vbeta and 13 Jbeta. TCRdb processed the immunoSEQ multiplex PCR reads anew with MiXCR; each CDR3 protein has one entry. The sample consists of approximately 54,000 distinct CDR3 sequences, 85% to 95% of them appearing once. V dropped 2 bases and J dropped 4 bases, with 14 bases sitting between them. Germline values: CDR1 MDHEN, CDR2 SYDVKM. The CDR3 consists of 15 residues. Concerning this clonotype itself: Antigen: not known.

Sequencing of TCR beta was undertaken in CD8+ and CD4+ T cells derived from blood. Negative isolation yielded CD8+ and CD4+ T cells; FACS enriched TEMRA cells. The chain is built from TRBV28 and TRBJ1-2; a weak D match, TRBD1 (5 bases). The TCR comes from a human donor with Susac syndrome. The sample taken for sequencing was CD8+ T cells from PBMCs. The CDR3 loop is CASSLRVDSLYGYTF. The CDR3 DNA sequence: TGTGCCAGCAGTTTACGGGTCGACAGCCTCTATGGCTACACCTTC.